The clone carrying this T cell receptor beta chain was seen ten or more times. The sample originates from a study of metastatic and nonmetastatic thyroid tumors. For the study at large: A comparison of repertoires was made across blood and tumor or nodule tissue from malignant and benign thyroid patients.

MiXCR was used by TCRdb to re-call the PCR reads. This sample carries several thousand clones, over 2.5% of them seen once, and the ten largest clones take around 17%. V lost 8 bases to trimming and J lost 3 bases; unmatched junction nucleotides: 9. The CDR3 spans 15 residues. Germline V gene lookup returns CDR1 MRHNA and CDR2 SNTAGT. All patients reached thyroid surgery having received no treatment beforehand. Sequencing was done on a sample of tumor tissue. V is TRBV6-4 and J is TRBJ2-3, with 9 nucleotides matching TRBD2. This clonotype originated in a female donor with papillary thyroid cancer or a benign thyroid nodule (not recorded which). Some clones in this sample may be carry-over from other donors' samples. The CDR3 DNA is TGTGCCAGCTCCCACATAGCGGGAGAGACAGATACGCAGTATTTT. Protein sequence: CASSHIAGETDTQYF.